The clone carrying this T cell receptor (beta chain) was counted only a few times. What it recognizes is unknown. This specimen belongs to a study of T-cell memory formation after mild COVID-19. Study conclusions and caveats: Some clones that responded turned up in pre-infection memory, which suggests that cross-reactive memory joined in.

V was pared by 1 base and J by 2 bases, with 12 bases between. The CDR3 extends over 15 amino acids. Germline CDR1 reads SGHKS; CDR2 reads YYEKEE (reference sequence). TCRdb re-derived calls from the 5' RACE reads in MiXCR, one entry per CDR3 protein. The sample contains around 82,000 distinct CDR3 sequences, 13% of which appear only once. This chain joins TRBV5-5 and TRBJ1-1; unclear D gene. This receptor was obtained from a young man who had mild COVID-19 (a few samples of this study predate the infection). Cell type and time point are not known. Sequenced sample: PBMCs or a T cell subset sorted from them (not recorded which). CDR3 nucleotide sequence: TGTGCCAGCAGCTTGTGGTCATCCCAAAACACTGAAGCTTTCTTT. Its protein product is CASSLWSSQNTEAFF.